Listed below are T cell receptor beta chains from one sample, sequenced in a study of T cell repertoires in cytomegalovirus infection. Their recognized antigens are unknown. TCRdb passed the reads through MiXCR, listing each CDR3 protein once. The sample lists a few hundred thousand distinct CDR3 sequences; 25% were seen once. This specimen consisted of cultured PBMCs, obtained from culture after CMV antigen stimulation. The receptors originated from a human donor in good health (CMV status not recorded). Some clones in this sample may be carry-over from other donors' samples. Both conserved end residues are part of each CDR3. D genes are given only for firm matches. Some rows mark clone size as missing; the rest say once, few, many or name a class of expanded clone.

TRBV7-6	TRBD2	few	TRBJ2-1	CASSPMGLAGDEQFF	TGTGCCAGCAGCCCGATGGGACTAGCAGGAGATGAGCAGTTCTTC
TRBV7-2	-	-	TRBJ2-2	CASSQKRYTGELFF	TGTGCCAGCAGCCAGAAGAGGTATACCGGGGAGCTGTTTTTT
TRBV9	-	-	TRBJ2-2	CASSVDGDAGELFF	TGTGCCAGCAGCGTAGATGGCGATGCCGGGGAGCTGTTTTTT
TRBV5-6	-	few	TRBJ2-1	CASSSLGAEPYNEQFF	TGTGCCAGCAGCTCCCTCGGGGCAGAGCCCTACAATGAGCAGTTCTTC
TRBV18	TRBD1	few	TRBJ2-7	CASSPSAQGEPMEF	TGTGCCAGCTCACCATCAGCGCAGGGGGAACCAATGGAATTC
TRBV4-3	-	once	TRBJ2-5	CASSQDRNAETQYF	TGCGCCAGCAGCCAAGATAGAAACGCAGAGACCCAGTACTTC
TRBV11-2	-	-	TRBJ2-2	CASSLMTSTGELFF	TGTGCCAGCAGCTTAATGACTTCCACCGGGGAGCTGTTTTTT
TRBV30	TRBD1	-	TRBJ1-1	CAWNLQGRAEAFF	TGTGCCTGGAACTTACAGGGGAGGGCTGAAGCTTTCTTT
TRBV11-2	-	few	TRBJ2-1	CASSLGIGSYNEQFF	TGTGCCAGCAGCTTAGGTATAGGCTCCTACAATGAGCAGTTCTTC
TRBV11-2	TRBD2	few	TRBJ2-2	CASSIHRTSRLTGELFF	TGTGCCAGCAGCATACATCGGACTAGTCGTCTAACCGGGGAGCTGTTTTTT
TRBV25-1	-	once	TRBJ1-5	CASSEWRGLGSNQPQHF	TGTGCCAGCAGTGAATGGAGGGGTCTGGGGAGTAATCAGCCCCAGCATTTT
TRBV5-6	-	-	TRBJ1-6	CASSVPRQGNSPLHF	TGTGCCAGCAGCGTCCCGCGGCAAGGGAATTCACCCCTCCACTTT
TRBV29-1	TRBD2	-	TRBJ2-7	CSVSGGRTPYEQYF	TGCAGCGTGAGCGGCGGGAGGACCCCCTACGAGCAGTACTTC
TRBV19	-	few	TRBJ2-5	CAEEGLPRQETQYF	TGTGCCGAAGAGGGCCTGCCGAGACAAGAGACCCAGTACTTC
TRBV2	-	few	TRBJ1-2	CASSEQAVSTNYGYTF	TGTGCCAGCAGTGAACAGGCGGTTTCGACCAACTATGGCTACACCTTC
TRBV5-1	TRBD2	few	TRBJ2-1	CASSLIRTSENEQFF	TGCGCCAGCAGCTTGATTAGGACTAGCGAAAATGAGCAGTTCTTC
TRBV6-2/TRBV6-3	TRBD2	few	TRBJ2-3	CASSYYGLASDTQYF	TGTGCCAGCAGTTACTACGGACTAGCTTCAGATACGCAGTATTTT
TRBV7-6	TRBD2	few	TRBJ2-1	CASSLVQLGLAGTLAYDEQFF	TGTGCCAGCAGCTTAGTTCAACTAGGTCTAGCGGGGACCCTGGCGTACGATGAGCAGTTCTTC
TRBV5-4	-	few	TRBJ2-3	CASSKGHLSTDTQYF	TGTGCCAGCAGCAAAGGACATCTGAGCACAGATACGCAGTATTTT
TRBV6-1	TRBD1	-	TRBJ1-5	CASRPDNRGRQPQHF	TGTGCCAGCAGACCGGACAACAGGGGGCGACAGCCCCAGCATTTT
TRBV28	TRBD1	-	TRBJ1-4	CASSPTGVGNEKLFF	TGTGCCAGCAGTCCTACAGGGGTCGGTAATGAAAAACTGTTTTTT
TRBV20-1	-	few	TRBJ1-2	CSADLTGRDYGYTF	TGCAGTGCCGACTTGACGGGGAGGGACTATGGCTACACCTTC
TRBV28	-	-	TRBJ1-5	CASSAGGYGQPQHF	TGTGCCAGCAGTGCGGGGGGGTATGGTCAGCCCCAGCATTTT
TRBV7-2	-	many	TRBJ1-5	CASSVQGVGQPQHF	TGTGCCAGCAGCGTACAGGGCGTGGGTCAGCCCCAGCATTTT
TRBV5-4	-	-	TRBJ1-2	CASSLERAAYGYTF	TGTGCCAGCAGCTTGGAAAGGGCGGCCTATGGCTACACCTTC
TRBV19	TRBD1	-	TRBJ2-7	CATAPMTGGGYEQYF	TGTGCCACAGCCCCCATGACAGGGGGTGGGTACGAGCAGTACTTC
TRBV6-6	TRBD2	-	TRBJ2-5	CASSGGGLAGGETQYF	TGTGCCAGCAGTGGGGGGGGACTAGCGGGAGGGGAGACCCAGTACTTC
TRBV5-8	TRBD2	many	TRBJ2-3	CASSPGLADFTDTQYF	TGTGCCAGCAGCCCGGGACTAGCGGATTTCACAGATACGCAGTATTTT
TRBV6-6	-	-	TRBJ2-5	CASSYSPRFSFASGRGETQYF	TGTGCCAGCAGTTACTCCCCGCGTTTTAGTTTTGCGTCGGGTAGAGGAGAGACCCAGTACTTC
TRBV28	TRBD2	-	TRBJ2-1	CASKGTSGRSSYNEQFF	TGTGCCAGCAAAGGGACTAGCGGGAGGAGCTCCTACAATGAGCAGTTCTTC
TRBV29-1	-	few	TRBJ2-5	CSVSDGGETQYF	TGCAGCGTGTCTGATGGGGGAGAGACCCAGTACTTC
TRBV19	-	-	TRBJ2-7	CASSDALIYEQYF	TGTGCCAGTAGTGATGCCCTCATCTACGAGCAGTACTTC
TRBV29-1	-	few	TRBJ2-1	CSVGGGRTTYNEQFF	TGCAGCGTTGGGGGTGGGAGGACCACCTACAATGAGCAGTTCTTC
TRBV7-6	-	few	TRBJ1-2	CASSLPLTSAYGYTF	TGTGCCAGCAGCTTACCGCTTACCTCGGCCTATGGCTACACCTTC
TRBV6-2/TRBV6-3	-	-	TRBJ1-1	CASSYTQGHLKNTEAFF	TGTGCCAGCAGTTACACCCAGGGACACCTGAAGAACACTGAAGCTTTCTTT
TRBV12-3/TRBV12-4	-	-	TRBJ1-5	CASSWGSNQPQHF	TGTGCCAGCAGTTGGGGGAGCAATCAGCCCCAGCATTTT
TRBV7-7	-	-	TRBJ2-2	CASTPLVGNTGELFF	TGTGCCAGCACCCCGTTGGTGGGGAACACCGGGGAGCTGTTTTTT
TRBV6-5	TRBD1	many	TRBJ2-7	CASRGGQGTYEQYF	TGTGCCAGCAGGGGGGGACAGGGAACCTACGAGCAGTACTTC
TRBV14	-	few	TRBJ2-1	CASSQGQGWDEQFF	TGTGCCAGCAGCCAAGGGCAGGGTTGGGATGAGCAGTTCTTC
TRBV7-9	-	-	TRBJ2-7	CASSLRGSTYEQYF	TGTGCCAGCAGCTTAAGGGGAAGCACCTACGAGCAGTACTTC
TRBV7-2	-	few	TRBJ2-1	CASSSGSTYNEQFF	TGTGCCAGCAGCTCCGGATCGACCTACAATGAGCAGTTCTTC
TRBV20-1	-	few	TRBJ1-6	CSASSAFSYNSPLHF	TGCAGTGCTAGTTCGGCTTTCTCCTATAATTCACCCCTCCACTTT
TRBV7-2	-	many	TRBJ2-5	CASSPVTRETQYF	TGTGCCAGCAGCCCGGTAACCCGAGAGACCCAGTACTTC
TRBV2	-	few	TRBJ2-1	CASSETRNEQFF	TGTGCCAGCAGTGAAACTAGGAATGAGCAGTTCTTC
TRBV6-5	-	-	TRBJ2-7	CASSAKPRLSRTYEQYF	TGTGCCAGCAGTGCCAAACCTAGGCTGTCCCGTACCTACGAGCAGTACTTC
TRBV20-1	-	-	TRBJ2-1	CSAPLGATQSSYNEQFF	TGCAGTGCCCCCTTAGGGGCTACCCAAAGCTCCTACAATGAGCAGTTCTTC
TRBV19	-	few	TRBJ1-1	CASMAAGWITEAFF	TGTGCCTCAATGGCGGCAGGCTGGATCACTGAAGCTTTCTTT
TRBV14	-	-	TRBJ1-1	CASSQGTFGAFF	TGTGCCAGCAGCCAAGGGACATTTGGAGCTTTCTTT
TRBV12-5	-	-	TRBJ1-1	CASGLRETEAFF	TGTGCTAGTGGCCTAAGGGAAACTGAAGCTTTCTTT
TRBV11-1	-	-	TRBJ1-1	CASSFLAGKSAEAFF	TGTGCCAGCAGCTTCCTCGCAGGGAAGTCGGCTGAAGCTTTCTTT
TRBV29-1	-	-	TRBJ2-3	CSVLWRALGNTQYF	TGCAGCGTTTTATGGAGAGCCCTGGGGAATACGCAGTATTTT
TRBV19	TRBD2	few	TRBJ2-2	CASKASGSVSPGELFF	TGTGCCAGTAAGGCTAGCGGGAGTGTTTCTCCCGGGGAGCTGTTTTTT
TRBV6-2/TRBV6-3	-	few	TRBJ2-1	CASHPRTYNEQFF	TGTGCCAGTCACCCAAGGACTTACAATGAGCAGTTCTTC
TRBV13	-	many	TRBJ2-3	CASSLVRGGYSTDTQYF	TGTGCCAGCAGCTTAGTAAGGGGAGGCTATAGCACAGATACGCAGTATTTT
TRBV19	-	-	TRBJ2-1	CASSIYSPQLGGEQFF	TGTGCCAGTAGTATATACTCCCCGCAGCTAGGGGGTGAGCAGTTCTTC